This T cell receptor (beta chain) was observed in a study of vaccination and CD4 T cells after COVID-19. Treatment of the sample: roughly ten-day PBMC culture with coronavirus spike peptide pools or control peptides (ViraFEST assay). Researchers collected the unexposed donor's CD4+ T cells before the COVID-19 pandemic (2011-2018). As concerns this clonotype: Its antigen is unidentified.

This CDR3 contains 15 residues. Germline V gives CDR1 LNHDA, CDR2 SQIVND (reference sequence). Trimming took 4 bases from V and 2 from J; bases not matched to a gene: 5. An Oncomine TCR Beta short-read assay was used to sequence the DNA from cultured CD4+ T cells. Once CD4+ T cells had been cultured, genomic DNA was extracted from them. TCRdb redid the calling of the PCR reads with MiXCR, one entry per CDR3 protein. The data show 7,000 to 10,000 distinct CDR3 sequences, approximately 31% seen once. The specimen sequenced was CD4+ T cells from blood, cultured in vitro. This receptor was identified in a human donor in good health. The J gene is TRBJ2-4, the V gene TRBV19, with 7 bases that match TRBD1. The CDR3 nucleotides are TGTGCCAGTAGTACGTGGGGACAGCCCAAAAACATTCAGTACTTC. Amino acids: CASSTWGQPKNIQYF.